This T cell receptor (beta chain) comes out of a study of T-cell reconstitution after alpha-beta-depleted transplantation in children (dated by TCRdb to about 2016). Turning to the overall study: T-cell immune reconstitution after TCRalphabeta/CD19-depleted allogeneic hematopoietic cell transplantation in children was quantitatively tracked in the study by means of TCR repertoire profiling. On the study overall, not on this receptor specifically: Apparently early alphabetaT-cell count recovery about two months after transplant reportedly relied on only several hundred rapidly expanded clones derived from non-depleted graft cells. The high TCRbeta diversity at day 60 in some patients was ascribed to recipient T cells and intrathymic progenitors that had survived conditioning. Over the following months the frequencies of hyperexpanded clones went down, and after one year T-cell counts and TCRbeta diversity were mostly credited to newly produced T cells.

The sample's treatment or condition label, decoded: allogeneic hematopoietic cell transplantation with graft depleted of TCRalphabeta T cells and CD19 B cells. The children who served as transplant recipients had been given grafts of TCRalphabeta/CD19-depleted allogeneic hematopoietic cells. V is trimmed back by 1 base and J by 4 bases, and the junction contains 5 bases that no gene match accounts for. The germline V gene supplies CDR1 SGHRS and CDR2 YFSETQ. Its CDR3 holds 15 amino acids, cysteine through phenylalanine. Just CDR3 DNA is preserved here, 45 bases in frame from base 1. Library preparation used PCR. Sequencing relied on an Illumina HiSeq 2500. TCR libraries were prepared with molecular barcoding, using unique molecular identifiers to normalize TCRbeta repertoire quantification. The public reads were reprocessed in TCRdb via fastp at Q25 and MiXCR, keeping in-frame beta chains. CDR3 protein sequences are deduplicated, and each keeps its most common genes and DNA. Here the sample has about 240,000 distinct CDR3 sequences; 25% occur a single time. Of the sample, about 2.6% falls within the top ten clones.

In its sample, this clonotype was seen a few times. The specificity of this receptor is unknown. No base-level quality is on record; no much larger clone is a single base apart. The TCR was taken from a girl between 2 and 10 years old with Fanconi anemia, due to receive a stem cell transplant. The sequences come from PBMCs, collected before TCRalphabeta/CD19-depleted stem cell transplant. The rearranged chain carries TRBV5-1 and TRBJ2-5, with 9 central nucleotides matching TRBD2. For the CDR3, the sequence is CASSLSGTSIETQYF. Here is the DNA: TGCGCCAGCAGCTTGTCCGGGACTAGCATAGAGACCCAGTACTTC.